The 17 T cell receptor beta chains presented below share a single source sample, sequenced in a study of blood T cell repertoires in COVID-19. Clones were sequenced by immunoSEQ multiplex PCR, and TCRdb holds only the in-frame ones, with some missing. Of more than 300,000 clones in the sample, approximately 87% were seen once. The sample comprised peripheral blood. The receptors come from a woman in her twenties or thirties with COVID-19, enrolled during active disease.

CDR3 DNA: TGTGCCAGCAGCTTGGGGGACAGAGTGAACACTGAAGCTTTCTTT. Its protein product is CASSLGDRVNTEAFF. This chain connects TRBV7-3 to TRBJ1-1; 7 bases fit TRBD1. Germline values: CDR1 SGHTA, CDR2 FQGTGA. The ends lost 3 bases at V and 0 bases at J; junction bases unmatched: 4. This CDR3 has 15 residues.

The V and J genes are TRBV20-1 and TRBJ1-6; D call uncertain. Germline lookup yields CDR1 DFQATT and CDR2 SNEGSKA (reference sequence). Trimming removed 3 bases from V and 6 bases from J, with 9 bases in between. There are 13 residues in the CDR3. CDR3 nucleotide sequence: TGCAGTGCTAGTGGGGAGGTTAATTCACCCCTCCACTTT. This encodes CSASGEVNSPLHF.

The genes are TRBV2 and TRBJ1-4; D might be TRBD1 (5 bases). The CDR3 spans 12 residues. Between the trimmed V and J ends, which lost 8 bases and 4 bases, there was a span of 8 bases. Germline CDR1 is SNHLY and CDR2 is FYNNEI. The DNA of the CDR3 is TGTGCCAGCCAGGGCCGTAATGAAAAACTGTTTTTT. It translates to CASQGRNEKLFF.

V usage is TRBV28 and J usage is TRBJ1-2; the match to TRBD1 covers 7 bases. This CDR3 is 14 amino acids long. V was clipped by 2 bases and J by 4 bases; unmatched bases: 4. Germline V gives CDR1 MDHEN, CDR2 SYDVKM. In DNA, the CDR3 is TGTGCCAGCAGTTTAGGCCAGGGGGGCTATGGCTACACCTTC. This sequence encodes CASSLGQGGYGYTF.

The CDR3 loop is CASSLRQSLRNQPQHF. The CDR3 DNA is TGTGCCAGCAGTCTAAGACAGTCCCTTAGGAATCAGCCCCAGCATTTT. The chain uses TRBV28 and TRBJ1-5; the D gene is possibly TRBD1 (5 bases). V gave up 5 bases and J gave up 4 bases, with 18 bases separating them. CDR3 length: 16 residues. Looked up from germline, CDR1 is MDHEN and CDR2 is SYDVKM.

The CDR3, as DNA: TGTGCCAGCAGCGTAGGGCAGGGCCGCTCTGGAAACACCATATATTTT. This gives the protein CASSVGQGRSGNTIYF. V is TRBV9 and J is TRBJ1-3; weak D call: TRBD1 (5 bases). CDR3 size: 16 residues. V shed 0 bases and J shed 0 bases, with 10 bases lying between them. CDR1 SGDLS and CDR2 YYNGEE come from the germline V gene.

The rearrangement joins TRBV19 to TRBJ2-1; maybe TRBD2 (5 bases). V lost 4 bases and J 8 bases, leaving 18 bases between the germline ends. The CDR3 loop spans 15 amino acids. The germline gives CDR1 LNHDA, CDR2 SQIVND (reference sequence). The CDR3 DNA reads TGTGCCAGTAGTACCCGAGCGGAGAATCGTGATGAGCAGTTCTTC. Residues: CASSTRAENRDEQFF.

The rearrangement joins TRBV19 to TRBJ2-3; tentative D call: TRBD2 (5 bases). Trimming cost V 2 bases and J 1 base, with 10 bases left between them. Per germline, CDR1 LNHDA and CDR2 SQIVND (reference sequence). This CDR3 contains 15 residues. In DNA form, the CDR3 reads TGTGCCAGTAGTATATCCCCCGGGGGCACAGATACGCAGTATTTT. It codes for CASSISPGGTDTQYF.

The CDR3 is CASSLGGGFNYGYTF. CDR3 nucleotide sequence: TGTGCCAGCAGCTTAGGGGGAGGTTTTAACTATGGCTACACCTTC. The rearrangement links TRBV7-9 to TRBJ1-2; D is undetermined. The CDR3 contains 15 residues. The germline V gene has CDR1 SEHNR and CDR2 FQNEAQ (reference sequence). V lost 1 base and J lost 1, with 10 bases in between.

The rearrangement joins TRBV6-5 to TRBJ1-5, with 8 bases matching TRBD1. V dropped 6 bases and J dropped 5; count of bases not matched to a gene: 9. Germline CDR1 MNHEY, CDR2 SVGAGI. The CDR3 loop spans 15 amino acids. The CDR3 reads CASRKDRGGDQPQHF. CDR3 coding DNA: TGTGCCAGCAGGAAAGACAGGGGTGGAGATCAGCCCCAGCATTTT.

The chain recombines TRBV7-9 with TRBJ2-7; TRBD1 matches at 9 bases. The CDR3 extends over 13 amino acids. The J segment lost 5 bases and the V segment lost 3 bases, leaving 2 bases of the junction unmatched. CDR1 SEHNR and CDR2 FQNEAQ come from the germline V gene (reference sequence). The DNA for the CDR3 is TGTGCCAGCAGCTTGACAGGGGGGGACGAGCAGTACTTC. It translates to CASSLTGGDEQYF.

The chain joins TRBV30 to TRBJ1-1, with D hard to call. CDR1 and CDR2 from the germline V gene are GTSNPN and SVGIG (reference sequence). Trimming took 0 bases from V and 1 from J, leaving 6 bases between them. The CDR3 length is 13 residues. CDR3 protein: CAWSVQSNTEAFF. The DNA for the CDR3 is TGTGCCTGGAGTGTACAGTCGAACACTGAAGCTTTCTTT.

The V and J genes are TRBV28 and TRBJ2-1; a weak D match, TRBD2 (5 bases). Trimming left V 2 bases short and J 8 bases short, with 16 bases between. CDR3 length: 15 residues. Germline V gives CDR1 MDHEN, CDR2 SYDVKM. Here the CDR3 reads CASSLVGDLLDEQFF. The CDR3, as DNA: TGTGCCAGCAGTTTAGTGGGAGATCTCCTCGATGAGCAGTTCTTC.

The chain is built from TRBV6-2 or TRBV6-3 and TRBJ2-7, with a weak D call TRBD2 (5 bases). Germline V lookup: CDR1 MNHEY, CDR2 SVGEGT. The CDR3 loop spans 11 amino acids. V was trimmed by 2 bases and J by 6 bases, leaving 5 bases between them. CDR3 bases: TGTGCCAGCAGTTACCGGGGCGAGCAGTACTTC. It codes for CASSYRGEQYF.

The V gene is TRBV5-1, the J gene TRBJ1-4; D unresolved. CDR3 size: 15 residues. The germline CDR1 and CDR2 sequences are SGHRS and YFSETQ. Trimming took off 2 bases at V and 0 bases at J, with 8 bases between the two ends. The CDR3: CASSFTSATNEKLFF. For the CDR3, the DNA is TGCGCCAGCAGCTTTACTAGTGCAACTAATGAAAAACTGTTTTTT.

V gene TRBV6-1 combines with J gene TRBJ2-5, with D possibly matching TRBD1 (6 bases). Trimming cost V 1 base and J 5 bases, with 11 bases left between them. Germline V lookup: CDR1 MNHNS, CDR2 SASEGT. The CDR3 is 14 residues long. CDR3 sequence reads: CASSEDRARETQYF. CDR3 bases: TGTGCCAGCAGTGAAGACAGGGCTCGGGAGACCCAGTACTTC.

The genes are TRBV19 and TRBJ2-5; 8 bases are shared with TRBD1. The CDR3 covers 13 residues. V gave up 5 bases and J gave up 7 bases; unmatched junction bases: 6. CDR1 LNHDA and CDR2 SQIVND come from the germline V gene (reference sequence). The CDR3 sequence is CASSQPGGATQYF. For the CDR3, the DNA is TGTGCCAGTAGTCAACCAGGGGGCGCGACCCAGTACTTC.